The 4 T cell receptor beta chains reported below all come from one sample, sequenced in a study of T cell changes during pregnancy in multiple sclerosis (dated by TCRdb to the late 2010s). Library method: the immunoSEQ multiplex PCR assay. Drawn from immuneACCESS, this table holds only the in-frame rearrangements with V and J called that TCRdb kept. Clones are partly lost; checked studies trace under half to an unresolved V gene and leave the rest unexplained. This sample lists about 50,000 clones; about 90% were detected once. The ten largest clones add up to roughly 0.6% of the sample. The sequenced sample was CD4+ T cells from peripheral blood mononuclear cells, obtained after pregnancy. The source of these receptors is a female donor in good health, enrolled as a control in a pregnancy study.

In DNA form, the CDR3 reads TGTGCCAGCTCACCACTTCGGCTAGCGGGGGCCCCTTCTGTAGGGGCCAACGTCCTGACTTTC. Its protein is CASSPLRLAGAPSVGANVLTF. The genes are TRBV18 and TRBJ2-6; TRBD2 aligns across 10 bases. V dropped 1 base and J dropped 4; count of bases not matched to a gene: 16. CDR3 length equals 21 residues. CDR1 is KGHSH, CDR2 LQKENI, per germline. Full variable domain (outside the CDR3, taken from reference TRBV18 and TRBJ2-6): NAGVMQNPRHLVRRRGQEARLRCSPMKGHSHVYWYRQLPEEGLKFMVYLQKENIIDESGMPKERFSAEFPKEGPSILRIQQVVRGDSAAYFCASSPLRLAGAPSVGANVLTFGAGSRLTVL.

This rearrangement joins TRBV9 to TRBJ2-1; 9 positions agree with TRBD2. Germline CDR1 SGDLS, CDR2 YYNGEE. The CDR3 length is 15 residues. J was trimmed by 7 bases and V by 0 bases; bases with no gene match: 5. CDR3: CASSVGGAGGNEQFF. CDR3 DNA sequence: TGTGCCAGCAGCGTAGGTGGAGCGGGAGGTAATGAGCAGTTCTTC. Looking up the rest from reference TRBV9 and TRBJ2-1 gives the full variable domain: DSGVTQTPKHLITATGQRVTLRCSPRSGDLSVYWYQQSLDQGLQFLIQYYNGEERAKGNILERFSAQQFPDLHSELNLSSLELGDSALYFCASSVGGAGGNEQFFGPGTRLTVL.

The CDR3 loop reads CASSSQVNTEAFF. The CDR3 DNA is TGTGCCAGCAGCTCTCAGGTGAACACTGAAGCTTTCTTT. The V and J genes are TRBV11-2 and TRBJ1-1, with D hard to call. The CDR3 sequence is 13 residues long. V lost 4 bases and J lost 0, with 6 bases in between. Germline CDR1 is SGHAT and CDR2 is FQNNGV.

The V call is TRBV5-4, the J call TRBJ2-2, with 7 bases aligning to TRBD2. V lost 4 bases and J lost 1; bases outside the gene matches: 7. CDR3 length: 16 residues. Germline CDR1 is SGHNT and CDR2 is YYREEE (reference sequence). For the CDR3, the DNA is TGTGCCAGCAGCCAATCAGCGGGGATGAACACCGGGGAGCTGTTTTTT. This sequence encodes CASSQSAGMNTGELFF. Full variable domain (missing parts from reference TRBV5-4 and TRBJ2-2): ETGVTQSPTHLIKTRGQQVTLRCSSQSGHNTVSWYQQALGQGPQFIFQYYREEENGRGNFPPRFSGLQFPNYSSELNVNALELDDSALYLCASSQSAGMNTGELFFGEGSRLTVL.